This T cell receptor (beta chain) was captured in a study of cytomegalovirus exposure and HLA in healthy donors. The PCR ran on 60 Vbeta and 13 Jbeta primers. TCRdb's copy holds only in-frame clones and misses some; the assay was immunoSEQ multiplex PCR. The sample lists 150,000 to 200,000 clones, roughly 72% seen once, with about 1% in the top ten. This CDR3 is 14 amino acids long. CDR1 SNHLY and CDR2 FYNNEI come from the germline V gene. J was trimmed by 7 bases and V by 4 bases; bases with no gene match: 10. Sequencing was performed on PBMCs. This chain links TRBV2 with TRBJ2-7; TRBD1 aligns across 7 bases. This TCR was recovered from a middle-aged woman in good health and CMV-seronegative. Here the CDR3 DNA reads TGTGCCAGCAGTGTTGGGCAGGGGGTGGGGGAGCAGTACTTC. Residues: CASSVGQGVGEQYF.